Below, 8 T cell receptor beta chains from the same sample are listed, as sequenced in a study of shared clonotypes between healthy human individuals. Clones were read by immunoSEQ multiplex PCR, and TCRdb kept only the in-frame ones, dropping some. The data hold approximately 640,000 clones, with 90% observed a single time. Input material: memory CD8+ T cells from PBMCs. Indicated subset: CD45RO+ cells pooled with CCR7-negative TemRA cells. The receptors derive from a man aged 18-30 years in good health. Some clones in this sample may be carry-over from other donors' samples.

The chain couples TRBV6-5 to TRBJ2-5; 10 bases match TRBD1. The germline CDR1 and CDR2 sequences are MNHEY and SVGAGI. The CDR3 contains 12 residues. The V gene end was trimmed by 0 bases and the J gene end by 13 bases; junction bases not matched to a gene: 2. The CDR3 protein is CASSYSTGGLYF. In DNA form, the CDR3 reads TGTGCCAGCAGTTACTCGACAGGGGGCTTGTACTTC.

The gene calls are TRBV9 and TRBJ1-1; weak D call: TRBD1 (5 bases). Germline CDR1 and CDR2: SGDLS and YYNGEE. Trimming stripped 5 bases from V and 2 bases from J, with 13 bases between. This CDR3 is 14 amino acids long. The CDR3 DNA sequence: TGTGCCAGCAGTTATGACCAGGGAAACACTGAAGCTTTCTTT. Translated, it gives CASSYDQGNTEAFF.

The chain has TRBV4-3 and TRBJ2-3, with D uncertain. The germline CDR1 and CDR2 sequences are LGHNA and YSLEER. CDR3 length equals 16 residues. Trimming took off 0 bases at V and 0 bases at J, with 10 bases between the two ends. DNA of the CDR3: TGCGCCAGCAGCCAAGAACCCTTTCGTAGCACAGATACGCAGTATTTT. It specifies CASSQEPFRSTDTQYF.

The CDR3 DNA reads TGTGCCAGCAGCAGCCGGGACACCTCCTACGAGCAGTACTTC. It encodes CASSSRDTSYEQYF. The gene calls are TRBV5-6 and TRBJ2-7, with a weak D call TRBD1 (6 bases). This CDR3 has 14 amino acids. The germline V and J ends were trimmed by 4 bases and 0 bases, with 11 bases remaining between them. From germline, CDR1 is SGHDT and CDR2 YYEEEE.

The chain carries TRBV27 and TRBJ2-2, with unresolved D. Trimming shortened V by 7 bases and J by 1 base, and 16 bases separated the two germline ends. Germline assignment: CDR1 MNHEY and CDR2 SMNVEV (reference sequence). This CDR3 comprises 16 residues. The CDR3: CASNFLSVENTGELFF. In DNA, the CDR3 is TGTGCCAGCAATTTTCTGTCGGTCGAGAACACCGGGGAGCTGTTTTTT.

The gene calls are TRBV9 and TRBJ2-1; TRBD2 agrees at 8 bases. J lost 5 bases, V lost 3 bases, and 13 bases had no gene match. The CDR3 has 17 amino acids. Germline V CDR1 and CDR2: SGDLS, YYNGEE. CDR3 sequence: CASSAFTLGLVNNEQFF. The CDR3 DNA is TGTGCCAGCAGCGCCTTCACATTGGGACTAGTTAACAATGAGCAGTTCTTC. Supplemented by reference TRBV9 and TRBJ2-1, the full variable domain reads DSGVTQTPKHLITATGQRVTLRCSPRSGDLSVYWYQQSLDQGLQFLIQYYNGEERAKGNILERFSAQQFPDLHSELNLSSLELGDSALYFCASSAFTLGLVNNEQFFGPGTRLTVL.

The chain combines TRBV5-1 with TRBJ1-2, with a weak D call TRBD1 (5 bases). The CDR3 has 13 amino acids. Per the germline V gene, CDR1 is SGHRS and CDR2 is YFSETQ. Between the trimmed V and J ends, which lost 7 bases and 6 bases, there was a span of 16 bases. DNA for the CDR3: TGCGCCAGCGCCGGGACCTTCAGGGATGGCTACACCTTC. As protein: CASAGTFRDGYTF.

This chain links TRBV7-6 with TRBJ2-7; 8 bases match TRBD1. CDR3 length equals 15 residues. V shed 4 bases, J shed 0 bases, and the junction held 5 bases outside the gene matches. Looked up from germline, CDR1 is SGHVS and CDR2 is FNYEAQ. CDR3 DNA: TGTGCCAGCAGCTCCGGACAGGGAAGCTCCTACGAGCAGTACTTC. Translation: CASSSGQGSSYEQYF.